What follows describes a single TCR beta chain. Its antigen remains unknown. The data belong to a study of cytomegalovirus exposure and HLA in healthy donors. Study-level findings and limits: Later analysis indicated greater clonal expansion among HLA-associated TCR beta chains than among equally common other chains. CMV serostatus was the only immune exposure information that was available. Analysis was carried out at a later point, and it linked a missense DCLRE1C variant to TCR beta V- and J-gene trimming.

PCR amplification relied on 60 Vbeta primers (plus 13 Jbeta primers). Assay used: immunoSEQ multiplex PCR; TCRdb lists only in-frame clones, some missing. Of 200,000 or so clones listed, 80% to 85% were seen once; the top ten hold around 2.1%. Germline CDR1 MNHEY, CDR2 SMNVEV (reference sequence). V lost 1 base to trimming and J lost 9 bases; unmatched junction nucleotides: 11. The CDR3 spans 17 residues. J is TRBJ1-6 and V is TRBV27; 8 nucleotides match TRBD1. The sequenced sample consisted of PBMCs. The clonotype was recovered from a woman in her late teens or twenties in good health and CMV-seropositive. The CDR3 DNA sequence: TGTGCCAGCAGTTTATATTCGCCCGGGACAGGCGTTTCACCCCTCCACTTT. Amino acid sequence: CASSLYSPGTGVSPLHF.